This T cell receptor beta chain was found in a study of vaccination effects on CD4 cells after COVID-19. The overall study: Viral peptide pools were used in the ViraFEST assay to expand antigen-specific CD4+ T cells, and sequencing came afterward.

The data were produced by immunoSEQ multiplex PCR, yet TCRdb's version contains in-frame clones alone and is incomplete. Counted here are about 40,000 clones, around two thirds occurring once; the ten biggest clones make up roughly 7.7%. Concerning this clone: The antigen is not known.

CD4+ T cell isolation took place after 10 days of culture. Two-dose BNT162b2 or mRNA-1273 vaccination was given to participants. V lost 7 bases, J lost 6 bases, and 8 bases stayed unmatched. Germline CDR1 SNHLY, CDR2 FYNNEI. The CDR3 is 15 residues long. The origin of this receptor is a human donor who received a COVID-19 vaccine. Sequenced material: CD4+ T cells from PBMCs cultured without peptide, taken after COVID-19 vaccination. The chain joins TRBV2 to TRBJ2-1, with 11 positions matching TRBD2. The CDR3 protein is CASTTGTSGSNEQFF. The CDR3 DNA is TGTGCCAGCACCACCGGGACTAGCGGCTCCAATGAGCAGTTCTTC.